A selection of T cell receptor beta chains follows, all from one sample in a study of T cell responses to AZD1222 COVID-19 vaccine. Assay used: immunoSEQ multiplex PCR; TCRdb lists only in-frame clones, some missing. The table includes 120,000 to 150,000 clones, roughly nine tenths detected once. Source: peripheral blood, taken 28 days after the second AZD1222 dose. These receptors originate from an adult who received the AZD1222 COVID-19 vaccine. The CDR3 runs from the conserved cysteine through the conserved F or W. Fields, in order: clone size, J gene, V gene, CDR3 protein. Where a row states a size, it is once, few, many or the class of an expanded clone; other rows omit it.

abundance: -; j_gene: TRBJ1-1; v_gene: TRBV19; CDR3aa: CASSIDLGWNTEAFF
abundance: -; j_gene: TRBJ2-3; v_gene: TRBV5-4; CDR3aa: CASSLRESTQYF
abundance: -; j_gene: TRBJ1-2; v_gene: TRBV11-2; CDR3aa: CASSLANRNGYTF
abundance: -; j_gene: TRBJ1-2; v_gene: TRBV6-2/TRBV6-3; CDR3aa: CASSPRAIGGYTF
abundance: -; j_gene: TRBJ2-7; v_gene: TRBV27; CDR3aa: CATADERWDEQYF
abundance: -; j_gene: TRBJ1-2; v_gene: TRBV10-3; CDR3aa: CAISEGPPYAYGYTF
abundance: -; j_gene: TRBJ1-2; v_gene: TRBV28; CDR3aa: CATTGTGDGYTF
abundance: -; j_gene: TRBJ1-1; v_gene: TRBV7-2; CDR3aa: CASSLGRRNTEAFF
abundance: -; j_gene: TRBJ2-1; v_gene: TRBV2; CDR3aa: CASRPTWALSNEQFF
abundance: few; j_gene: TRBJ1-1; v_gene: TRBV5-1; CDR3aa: CASSLGLPTEAFF
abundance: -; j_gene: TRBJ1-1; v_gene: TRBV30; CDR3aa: CAWSRTTRTEAFF
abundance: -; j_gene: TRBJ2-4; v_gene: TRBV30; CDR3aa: CALSSGGENIQYF
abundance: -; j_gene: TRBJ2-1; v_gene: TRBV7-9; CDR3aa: CASSPLGQSRNEQFF
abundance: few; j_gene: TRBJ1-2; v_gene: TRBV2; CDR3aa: CASSGDRIQGYGYTF
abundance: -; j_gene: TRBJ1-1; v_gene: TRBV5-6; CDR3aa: CASSLNAEAFF
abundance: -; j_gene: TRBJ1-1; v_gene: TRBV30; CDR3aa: CACLPGQRNTEAFF
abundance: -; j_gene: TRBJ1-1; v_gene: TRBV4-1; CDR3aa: CASSQSIGTGPEAFF
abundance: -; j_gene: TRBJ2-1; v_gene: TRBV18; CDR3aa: CASSPLSSGQGSYNEQFF
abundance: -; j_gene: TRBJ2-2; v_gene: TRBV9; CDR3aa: CASSSGGPTTELFF
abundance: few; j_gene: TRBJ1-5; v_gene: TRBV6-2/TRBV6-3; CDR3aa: CASSYEGQGAPNQPQHF
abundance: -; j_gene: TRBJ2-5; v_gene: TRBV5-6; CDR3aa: CASSLVGGKETQYF
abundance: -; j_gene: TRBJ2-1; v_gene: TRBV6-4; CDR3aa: CASSRHLAGGPSNEQFF
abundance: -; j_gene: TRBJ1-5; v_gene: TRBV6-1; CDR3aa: CASSESVYSNQPQHF
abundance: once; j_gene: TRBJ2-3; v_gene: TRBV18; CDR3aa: CASFPSGLAGFTDTQYF
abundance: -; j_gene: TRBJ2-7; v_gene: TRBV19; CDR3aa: CASSPTVSSYEQYF
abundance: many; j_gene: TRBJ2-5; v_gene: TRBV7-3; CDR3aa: CASSPTGTGGETQYF
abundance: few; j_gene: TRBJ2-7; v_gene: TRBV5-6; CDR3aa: CASSLLTSGYEQYF
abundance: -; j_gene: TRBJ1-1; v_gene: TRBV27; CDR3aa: CASSGTVLMNTEAFF
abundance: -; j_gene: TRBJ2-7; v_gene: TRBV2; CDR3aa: CASSVEGISSEQYF
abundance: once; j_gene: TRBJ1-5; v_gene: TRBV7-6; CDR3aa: CASSQGVGPNQPQHF
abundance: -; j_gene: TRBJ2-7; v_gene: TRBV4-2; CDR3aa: CASSQESGTSGRQYF
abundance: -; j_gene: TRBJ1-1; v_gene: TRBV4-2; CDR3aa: CASSQDPGDGAFF
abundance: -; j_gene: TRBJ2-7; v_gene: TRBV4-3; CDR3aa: CASSHGLAGVHEQYF
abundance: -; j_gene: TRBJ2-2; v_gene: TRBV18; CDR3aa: CASSPYSSTGELFF
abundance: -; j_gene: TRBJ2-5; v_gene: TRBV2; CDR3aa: CASRVTEETQYF
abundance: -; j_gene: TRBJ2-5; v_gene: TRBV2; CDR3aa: CASKAGGYQETQYF
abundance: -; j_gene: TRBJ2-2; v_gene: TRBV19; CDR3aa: CASSKGLAGVGTGELFF
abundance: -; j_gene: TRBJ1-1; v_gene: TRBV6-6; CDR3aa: CASSPNRADTEAFF
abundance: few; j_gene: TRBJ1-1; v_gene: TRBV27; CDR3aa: CASRLDRGHEAFF
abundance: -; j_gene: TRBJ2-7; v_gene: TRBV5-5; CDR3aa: CASSRGTGGPTAYEQYF
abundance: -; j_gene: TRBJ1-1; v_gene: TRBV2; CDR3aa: CASSDKGGYTEAFF
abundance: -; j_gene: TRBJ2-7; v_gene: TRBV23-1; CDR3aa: CASSGTSGAEQYF
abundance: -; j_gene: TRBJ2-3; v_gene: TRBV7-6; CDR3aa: CASSLIRTSTDTQYF
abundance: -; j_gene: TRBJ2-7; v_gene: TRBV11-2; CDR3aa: CASSWSGNEQYF
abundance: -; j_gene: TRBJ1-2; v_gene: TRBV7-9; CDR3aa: CASSLEIAGDGYTF